The 31 T cell receptor beta chains listed next were all sequenced from one sample in a study of blood T cell repertoires in COVID-19. The method was immunoSEQ multiplex PCR; TCRdb's version includes in-frame clones alone and lacks a portion of them. The table includes under 130,000 clones, 87% detected once. Source material: peripheral blood. The receptors come from a human donor in a cohort sampled during active COVID-19.

CDR3 nucleotide sequence: TGTGCCAGCAGCCCACTGGGACTAGCGGGCTATAGCTCCTACAATGAGCAGTTCTTC. Translation: CASSPLGLAGYSSYNEQFF. The chain uses TRBV7-9 and TRBJ2-1, with 12 bases fitting TRBD2. Germline V lookup: CDR1 SEHNR, CDR2 FQNEAQ (reference sequence). V trimming: 5 bases; J trimming: 0 bases; junction bases outside the gene matches: 11. CDR3 length: 19 amino acids.

The rearrangement links TRBV16 to TRBJ2-7; 8 bases agree with TRBD1. The ends lost 5 bases at V and 1 base at J; junction bases unmatched: 10. This CDR3 has 16 amino acids. Germline V gene lookup returns CDR1 KGHSY and CDR2 FQNENV. CDR3 coding DNA: TGTGCCAGCAGCTCCCCCGACAGGGGCATATCCTACGAGCAGTACTTC. The encoded protein is CASSSPDRGISYEQYF. The whole variable domain, filled in from reference TRBV16 and TRBJ2-7, reads GEEVAQTPKHLVRGEGQKAKLYCAPIKGHSYVFWYQQVLKNEFKFLISFQNENVFDETGMPKERFSAKCLPNSPCSLEIQATKLEDSAVYFCASSSPDRGISYEQYFGPGTRLTVT.

J is TRBJ1-1 and V is TRBV28; 8 nucleotides agree with TRBD1. This CDR3 has 15 residues. The V gene's germline CDR1 is MDHEN and CDR2 SYDVKM. Losses at the gene ends were 7 bases for V and 6 bases for J; bases not matched to a gene: 13. The CDR3 bases are TGTGCCAGCAAGGTGGGCAGGGGGCTTGTATCTGAAGCTTTCTTT. It specifies CASKVGRGLVSEAFF.

V gene TRBV4-1 combines with J gene TRBJ1-2; 8 bases are a match to TRBD1. The CDR3 is 17 amino acids. Germline trimming cut 1 base from V and 7 bases from J; bases unmatched to any gene: 14. CDR1 is MGHRA, CDR2 YSYEKL, per germline. CDR3 DNA sequence: TGCGCCAGCAGCCAAGTATTCACCCCGGACAGGGTATCTGGCTACACCTTC. It translates to CASSQVFTPDRVSGYTF.

The J gene is TRBJ2-7, the V gene TRBV28; 10 bases agree with TRBD1. This CDR3 has 15 amino acids. The V gene end was trimmed by 5 bases and the J gene end by 2 bases; junction bases not matched to a gene: 6. Looked up from germline, CDR1 is MDHEN and CDR2 is SYDVKM. CDR3 in DNA: TGTGCCAGCAGTGCCGGGGGACAGGGGACCTACGAGCAGTACTTC. As protein: CASSAGGQGTYEQYF. The whole variable domain, remainder taken from reference TRBV28 and TRBJ2-7, is DVKVTQSSRYLVKRTGEKVFLECVQDMDHENMFWYRQDPGLGLRLIYFSYDVKMKEKGDIPEGYSVSREKKERFSLILESASTNQTSMYLCASSAGGQGTYEQYFGPGTRLTVT.

The V call is TRBV11-3, the J call TRBJ2-7; possibly TRBD1 for D (6 bases). Trimming took 1 base from V and 3 from J, leaving 7 bases between them. The CDR3 sequence is 13 residues long. The germline V gene has CDR1 SGHNT and CDR2 YENEEA. The CDR3: CASSLGGGYEQYF. Here the CDR3 DNA reads TGTGCCAGCAGCTTAGGAGGGGGCTACGAGCAGTACTTC.

The CDR3: CATSPRDSGNTIYF. CDR3 DNA: TGTGCCACCTCCCCACGGGACTCTGGAAACACCATATATTTT. The chain links TRBV3-1 (or the pseudogene TRBV3-2) to TRBJ1-3; D not certain. The CDR3 has 14 residues. From germline, CDR1 is LGHDT and CDR2 YNNKEL (reference sequence). Trimming pared 10 bases from V and 0 bases from J, leaving 13 bases between.

The V call is TRBV4-2, the J call TRBJ2-7, with a weak D call TRBD1 (5 bases). Germline lookup yields CDR1 LGHNA and CDR2 YNFKEQ. V dropped 1 base and J dropped 0 bases, with 13 bases sitting between them. The CDR3 is 16 residues long. DNA of the CDR3: TGTGCCAGCAGCCAAGGCTGGCAGGGAACCTCCTACGAGCAGTACTTC. Its translation: CASSQGWQGTSYEQYF.

The chain couples TRBV24-1 to TRBJ1-2, with D possibly matching TRBD1 (6 bases). The ends were cut back, 2 bases at V and 5 bases at J, with 11 bases in the middle. This CDR3 region has 14 residues. Germline V gene sequence: CDR1 KGHDR, CDR2 SFDVKD. The CDR3 DNA reads as TGTGCCACCAGTGATTCAGGGGTACCGTATGGCTACACCTTC. It is translated as CATSDSGVPYGYTF.

The CDR3 here is CASRGAGPTYEQYF. The CDR3 region has the DNA TGTGCCAGCAGGGGAGCGGGCCCGACCTACGAGCAGTACTTC. This sequence joins TRBV28 and TRBJ2-7; possible D gene TRBD2, 6 bases. V was trimmed by 6 bases and J by 2 bases, leaving 14 bases between them. CDR1 and CDR2 (germline): MDHEN, SYDVKM. CDR3 size: 14 residues.

This clone came up once. The rearrangement uses TRBV6-5 and TRBJ2-7; 11 nucleotides match TRBD1. V lost 7 bases, J lost 2 bases, and 7 bases stayed unmatched. CDR3 size: 15 residues. Germline CDR1 and CDR2: MNHEY and SVGAGI. CDR3 loop: CASNQGQGATYEQYF. In DNA, the CDR3 is TGTGCCAGCAACCAAGGACAGGGGGCCACCTACGAGCAGTACTTC.

This chain uses TRBV5-1 with TRBJ2-5; 7 positions match TRBD1. With V trimmed by 4 bases and J by 1 base, 7 bases remained unmatched. The CDR3 covers 15 residues. CDR1 and CDR2 from the germline V gene are SGHRS and YFSETQ. The CDR3 loop reads CASSPTYRGQETQYF. The CDR3 DNA reads as TGCGCCAGCAGCCCAACTTACAGGGGCCAAGAGACCCAGTACTTC.

The chain's CDR3 is CASSANVGGYEQYF. DNA of the CDR3: TGCGCCAGCAGCGCTAATGTGGGGGGCTACGAGCAGTACTTC. The chain carries TRBV5-1 and TRBJ2-7, with a tentative D call TRBD2 (6 bases). The CDR3 consists of 14 residues. Germline assignment: CDR1 SGHRS and CDR2 YFSETQ. V lost 4 bases and J 3 bases, leaving 14 bases between the germline ends.

In this sample, this clone turned up once. The chain uses TRBV29-1 and TRBJ2-3; D is unclear. The CDR3 is 11 residues long. The germline V gene has CDR1 SQVTM and CDR2 ANQGSEA. Between the trimmed V and J ends, which lost 7 bases and 0 bases, there was a span of 5 bases. The CDR3: CSGQSTDTQYF. DNA for the CDR3: TGCAGCGGGCAGAGCACAGATACGCAGTATTTT.

The chain joins TRBV11-2 to TRBJ2-7; TRBD1 aligns across 7 bases. V lost 5 bases and J lost 0; bases outside the gene matches: 7. The CDR3 has 15 amino acids. Germline CDR1 SGHAT, CDR2 FQNNGV. The CDR3 bases are TGTGCCAGCAGCCCACGGACAGGACCCTCCTACGAGCAGTACTTC. This codes for CASSPRTGPSYEQYF.

The V gene is TRBV6-5, the J gene TRBJ2-2, with TRBD2 matching over 7 bases. Germline CDR1 and CDR2: MNHEY and SVGAGI. Trimming at V came to 2 bases and at J to 5 bases, leaving 8 bases not matched to a gene. The CDR3 runs to 16 residues. The CDR3 sequence is CASSYTRGSLTGELFF. The CDR3 coding sequence is TGTGCCAGCAGTTACACTCGCGGGAGCTTAACCGGGGAGCTGTTTTTT.

The CDR3 sequence: CATRTGTGGPTEAFF. The CDR3 DNA reads TGTGCCACACGTACCGGGACAGGGGGACCAACTGAAGCTTTCTTT. V and J are TRBV24-1 and TRBJ1-1, with TRBD1 matching over 11 bases. The V gene's germline CDR1 is KGHDR and CDR2 SFDVKD. This CDR3 comprises 15 residues. With 10 bases clipped from V and 5 bases from J, the junction kept 11 bases outside the gene matches.

The chain is built from TRBV5-8 and TRBJ1-5; 9 bases map to TRBD1. Per germline, CDR1 SGHTS and CDR2 YDEGEE. This CDR3 is 14 amino acids long. Unmatched junction bases numbered 1, after V lost 4 bases and J lost 2 bases. Here the CDR3 reads CASSRDRGNQPQHF. CDR3 bases: TGTGCCAGCAGCCGGGACAGGGGCAATCAGCCCCAGCATTTT.

J is TRBJ2-5 and V is TRBV11-1, with 8 nucleotides matching TRBD2. The CDR3 sequence is 15 residues long. The V gene end was trimmed by 3 bases and the J gene end by 8 bases; junction bases not matched to a gene: 11. Per germline, CDR1 SGHAT and CDR2 FQDESV (reference sequence). CDR3 in amino acids: CASSLGRGVTLTQYF. CDR3 DNA: TGTGCCAGCAGCTTGGGGCGGGGGGTGACATTAACCCAGTACTTC.

The CDR3 nucleotides read TGTGCCAGCAGTCGGACAGGGAAGGAAGGCGAGCAGTACTTC. It specifies CASSRTGKEGEQYF. This chain joins TRBV28 and TRBJ2-7; 8 bases are shared with TRBD1. V was pared by 5 bases and J by 6 bases, with 9 bases of the junction left unmatched. CDR3 length equals 14 residues. Per the germline V gene, CDR1 is MDHEN and CDR2 is SYDVKM.

This chain links TRBV9 with TRBJ2-2, with no clear D. From germline, CDR1 is SGDLS and CDR2 YYNGEE. V lost 4 bases, J lost 4 bases, and 11 bases lay in between. The CDR3 runs to 14 residues. Written as DNA, the CDR3 is TGTGCCAGCAGCCCCCGACACTTCACCGGGGAGCTGTTTTTT. Protein product: CASSPRHFTGELFF.

This sequence joins TRBV19 and TRBJ2-3; 8 nucleotides agree with TRBD2. The CDR3 consists of 19 residues. Trimming cost V 3 bases and J 0 bases; bases outside gene matches: 14. Germline values: CDR1 LNHDA, CDR2 SQIVND (reference sequence). The CDR3: CASSIFLAGGLLSTDTQYF. The CDR3 region has the DNA TGTGCCAGTAGTATTTTTCTCGCGGGGGGCCTCCTGAGCACAGATACGCAGTATTTT.

The V and J genes are TRBV19 and TRBJ1-5; 9 bases align to TRBD1. Trimming cost V 5 bases and J 7 bases; bases outside gene matches: 6. Germline CDR1 is LNHDA and CDR2 is SQIVND (reference sequence). The CDR3 contains 14 residues. This CDR3 reads CASSRTGVGQPQHF. The DNA of the CDR3 is TGTGCCAGTAGTCGGACAGGGGTTGGGCAGCCCCAGCATTTT.

This clone was counted between two and nine times. The chain couples TRBV5-1 to TRBJ2-2; D remains unclear. Trimming removed 4 bases at V and 3 bases at J, with 13 bases between. Germline values: CDR1 SGHRS, CDR2 YFSETQ. The CDR3 sequence is 15 residues long. CDR3 loop: CASSPARPYTGELFF. Written as DNA, the CDR3 is TGCGCCAGCAGCCCTGCGCGGCCATACACCGGGGAGCTGTTTTTT. Based on the CDR3 plus reference TRBV5-1 and TRBJ2-2, the full variable domain is KAGVTQTPRYLIKTRGQQVTLSCSPISGHRSVSWYQQTPGQGLQFLFEYFSETQRNKGNFPGRFSGRQFSNSRSEMNVSTLELGDSALYLCASSPARPYTGELFFGEGSRLTVL.

The chain recombines TRBV6-6 with TRBJ2-3; 13 bases are a match to TRBD2. J was trimmed by 2 bases and V by 5 bases; bases with no gene match: 4. Germline values: CDR1 MNHNY, CDR2 SVGAGI (reference sequence). The CDR3 covers 16 residues. The CDR3 protein is CASSRTSGGVTDTQYF. DNA for the CDR3: TGTGCCAGCAGTCGAACTAGCGGGGGGGTCACAGATACGCAGTATTTT.

On this clone itself: The identical CDR3 is also encoded by other nucleotide sequences in the sample. This chain links TRBV28 with TRBJ1-3; 8 bases agree with TRBD1. CDR3 length: 14 amino acids. The germline V gene has CDR1 MDHEN and CDR2 SYDVKM. Trimming at V came to 6 bases and at J to 2 bases, leaving 3 bases not matched to a gene. CDR3 region: CASSSGGAGNTIYF. The DNA for the CDR3 is TGTGCCAGCAGCTCAGGGGGCGCTGGAAACACCATATATTTT.

The chain has TRBV20-1 and TRBJ2-1, with D possibly matching TRBD1 (6 bases). Germline V gene data show CDR1 as DFQATT and CDR2 as SNEGSKA (reference sequence). This CDR3 region has 11 residues. Trimming shortened V by 6 bases and J by 6 bases, and 9 bases separated the two germline ends. CDR3 in amino acids: CSARQVNEQFF. The CDR3 DNA reads as TGCAGTGCCCGACAGGTCAATGAGCAGTTCTTC.

In this sample, this clone turned up many times. The gene calls are TRBV23-1 and TRBJ2-4; 10 nucleotides match TRBD2. TRBV23-1 is labeled an ORF, and its function is uncertain. This CDR3 region has 19 residues. V gave up 8 bases and J gave up 1 base; unmatched junction bases: 17. The CDR3 DNA reads TGCGCCAGCGGACTAGAAGCGGGAGGGCCTCCGGTGGCCAAAAACATTCAGTACTTC. Protein product: CASGLEAGGPPVAKNIQYF.

As DNA, the CDR3 is TGTGCCAGCAGTTCCACCCCGGGGGATGAGCAGTTCTTC. Translating it yields CASSSTPGDEQFF. V usage is TRBV12-3 or TRBV12-4 and J usage is TRBJ2-1; maybe TRBD2 (6 bases). The ends were cut back, 4 bases at V and 8 bases at J, with 12 bases in the middle. The CDR3 loop spans 13 amino acids.

The chain has TRBV28 and TRBJ2-1; 8 bases match TRBD1. V dropped 3 bases and J dropped 4; count of bases not matched to a gene: 11. CDR1 and CDR2 from the germline V gene are MDHEN and SYDVKM. CDR3 length equals 17 residues. CDR3 sequence reads: CASSFRATGERYNEQFF. CDR3 DNA sequence: TGTGCCAGCAGTTTTAGGGCGACAGGGGAAAGGTACAATGAGCAGTTCTTC.

This chain connects TRBV6-7 to TRBJ1-5; tentatively, D is TRBD1 (5 bases). TRBV6-7 is reported as an ORF; its role is uncertain. The CDR3 sequence is 16 residues long. V lost 5 bases and J 4 bases, leaving 18 bases between the germline ends. The CDR3 nucleotides are TGTGCCAGCAGTCGGGGGGTTCTACGGAGGAATCAGCCCCAGCATTTT. Protein sequence: CASSRGVLRRNQPQHF.